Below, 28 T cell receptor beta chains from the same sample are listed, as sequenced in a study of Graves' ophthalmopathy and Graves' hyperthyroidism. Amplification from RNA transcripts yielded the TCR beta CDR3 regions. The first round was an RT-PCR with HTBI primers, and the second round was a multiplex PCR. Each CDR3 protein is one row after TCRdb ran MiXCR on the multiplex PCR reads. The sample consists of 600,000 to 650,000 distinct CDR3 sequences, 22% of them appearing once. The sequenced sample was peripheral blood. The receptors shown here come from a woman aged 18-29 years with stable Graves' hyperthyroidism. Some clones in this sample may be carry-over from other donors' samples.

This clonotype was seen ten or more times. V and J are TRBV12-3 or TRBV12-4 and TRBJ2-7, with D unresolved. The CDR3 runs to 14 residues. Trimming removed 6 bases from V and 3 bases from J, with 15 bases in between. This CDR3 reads CASSPPGRVYEQYF. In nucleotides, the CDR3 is TGTGCCAGCAGCCCCCCGGGCCGAGTCTACGAGCAGTACTTC.

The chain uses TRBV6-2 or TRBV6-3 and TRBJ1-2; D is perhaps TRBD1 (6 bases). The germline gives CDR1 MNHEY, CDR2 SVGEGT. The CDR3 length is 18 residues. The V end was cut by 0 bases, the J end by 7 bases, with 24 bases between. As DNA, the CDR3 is TGTGCCAGCAGTTACTCGATTTTTATCTTACAGGGACGAAGTGGCTACACCTTC. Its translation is CASSYSIFILQGRSGYTF.

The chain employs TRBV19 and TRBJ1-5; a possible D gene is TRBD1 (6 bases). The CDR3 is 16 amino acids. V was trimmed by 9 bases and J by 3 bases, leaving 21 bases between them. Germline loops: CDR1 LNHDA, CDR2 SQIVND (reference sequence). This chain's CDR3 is CASTAQDRRLNQPQHF. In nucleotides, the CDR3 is TGTGCCAGCACCGCCCAAGACAGGCGACTCAATCAGCCCCAGCATTTT.

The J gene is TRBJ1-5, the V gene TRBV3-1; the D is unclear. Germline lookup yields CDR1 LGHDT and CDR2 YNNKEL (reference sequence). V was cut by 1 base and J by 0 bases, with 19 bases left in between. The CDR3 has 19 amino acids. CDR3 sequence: CASSQVGSSQIHSNQPQHF. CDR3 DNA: TGTGCCAGCAGCCAAGTGGGAAGCAGCCAGATACATAGCAATCAGCCCCAGCATTTT.

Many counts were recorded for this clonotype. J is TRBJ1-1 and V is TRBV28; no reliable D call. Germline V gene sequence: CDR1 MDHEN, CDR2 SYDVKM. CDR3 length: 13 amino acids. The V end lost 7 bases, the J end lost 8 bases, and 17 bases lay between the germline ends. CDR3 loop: CASIPRGVREAFF. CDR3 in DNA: TGTGCCAGCATCCCCCGTGGTGTCAGGGAAGCTTTCTTT.

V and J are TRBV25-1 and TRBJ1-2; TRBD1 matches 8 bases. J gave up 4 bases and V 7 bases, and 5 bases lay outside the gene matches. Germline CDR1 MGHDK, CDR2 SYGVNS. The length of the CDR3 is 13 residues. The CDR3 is CASTRQGRYGYTF. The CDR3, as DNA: TGTGCCAGCACCCGACAGGGGCGCTATGGCTACACCTTC.

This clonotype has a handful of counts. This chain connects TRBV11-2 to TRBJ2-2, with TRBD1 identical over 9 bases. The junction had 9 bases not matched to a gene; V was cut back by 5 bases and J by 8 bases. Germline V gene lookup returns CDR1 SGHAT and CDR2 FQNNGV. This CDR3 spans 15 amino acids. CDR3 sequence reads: CASSTRQGVGGELFF. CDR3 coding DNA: TGTGCCAGCAGCACCAGACAGGGGGTAGGGGGGGAGCTGTTTTTT.

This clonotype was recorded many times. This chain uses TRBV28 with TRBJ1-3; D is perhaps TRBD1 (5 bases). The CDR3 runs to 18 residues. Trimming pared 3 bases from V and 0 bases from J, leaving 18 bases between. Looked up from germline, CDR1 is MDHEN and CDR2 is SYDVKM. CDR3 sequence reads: CASSFPTAGSISGNTIYF. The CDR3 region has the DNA TGTGCCAGCAGTTTCCCGACAGCCGGGTCGATCTCTGGAAACACCATATATTTT.

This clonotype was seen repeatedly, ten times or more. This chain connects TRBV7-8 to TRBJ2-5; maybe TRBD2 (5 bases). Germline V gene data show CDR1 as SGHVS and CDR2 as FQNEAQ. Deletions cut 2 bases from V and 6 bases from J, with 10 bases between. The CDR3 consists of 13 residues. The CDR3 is CASSLPSSQTQYF. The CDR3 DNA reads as TGTGCCAGCAGCTTACCTAGCTCGCAGACCCAGTACTTC.

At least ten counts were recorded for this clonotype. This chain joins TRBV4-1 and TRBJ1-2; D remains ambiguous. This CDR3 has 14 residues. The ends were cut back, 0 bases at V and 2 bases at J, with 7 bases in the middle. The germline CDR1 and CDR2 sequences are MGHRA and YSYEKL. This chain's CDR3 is CASSQDWANYGYTF. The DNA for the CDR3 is TGCGCCAGCAGCCAAGATTGGGCAAACTATGGCTACACCTTC.

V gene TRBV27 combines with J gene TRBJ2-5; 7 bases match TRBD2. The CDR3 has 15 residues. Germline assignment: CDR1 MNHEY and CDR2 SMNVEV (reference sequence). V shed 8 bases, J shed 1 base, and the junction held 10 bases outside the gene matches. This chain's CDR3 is CASPVPGGSQETQYF. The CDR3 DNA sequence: TGTGCCAGCCCTGTCCCGGGGGGTAGCCAAGAGACCCAGTACTTC.

As DNA, the CDR3 is TGTGCCAGCAGCGACGGGACTAGCGGGAGCTTACAAGAGACCCAGTACTTC. Residues: CASSDGTSGSLQETQYF. The rearrangement uses TRBV3-1 and TRBJ2-5; 14 bases match TRBD2. After removal of 5 bases from V and 2 bases from J, the junction contained 7 bases not matched to a gene. The CDR3 covers 17 residues. CDR1 is LGHDT, CDR2 YNNKEL, per germline (reference sequence).

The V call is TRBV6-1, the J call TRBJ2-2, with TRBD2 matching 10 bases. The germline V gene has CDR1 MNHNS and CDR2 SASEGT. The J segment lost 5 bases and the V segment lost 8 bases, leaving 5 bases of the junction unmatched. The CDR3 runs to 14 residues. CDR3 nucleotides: TGTGCCAGCGGGGGACTAGCGAGGACCGGGGAGCTGTTTTTT. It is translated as CASGGLARTGELFF.

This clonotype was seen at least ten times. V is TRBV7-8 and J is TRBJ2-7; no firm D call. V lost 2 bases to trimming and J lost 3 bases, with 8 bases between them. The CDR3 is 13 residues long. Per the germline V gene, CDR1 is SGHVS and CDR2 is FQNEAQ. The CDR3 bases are TGTGCCAGCAGCTTAAACACACTCTACGAGCAGTACTTC. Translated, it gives CASSLNTLYEQYF.

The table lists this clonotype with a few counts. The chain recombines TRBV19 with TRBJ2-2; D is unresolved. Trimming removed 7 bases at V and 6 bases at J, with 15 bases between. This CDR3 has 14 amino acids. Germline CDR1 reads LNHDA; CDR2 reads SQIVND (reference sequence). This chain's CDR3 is CASTLGFGPGELFF. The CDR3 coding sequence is TGTGCCAGTACTTTAGGTTTTGGCCCCGGGGAGCTGTTTTTT.

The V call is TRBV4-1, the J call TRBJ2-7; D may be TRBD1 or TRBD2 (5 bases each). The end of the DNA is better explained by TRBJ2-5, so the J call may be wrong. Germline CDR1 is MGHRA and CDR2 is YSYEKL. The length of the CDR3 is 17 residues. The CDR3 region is CASSQEGTMRTQETQYF. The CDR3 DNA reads TGCGCCAGCAGCCAAGAAGGGACGATGCGGACACAAGAGACCCAGTACTTC.

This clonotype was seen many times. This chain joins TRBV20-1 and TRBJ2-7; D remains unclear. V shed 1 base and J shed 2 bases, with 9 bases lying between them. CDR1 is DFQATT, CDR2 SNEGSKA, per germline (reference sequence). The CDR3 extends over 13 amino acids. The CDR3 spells CSARVLVAYEQYF. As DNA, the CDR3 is TGCAGTGCTAGAGTCCTAGTCGCCTACGAGCAGTACTTC.

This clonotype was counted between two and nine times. The CDR3 sequence: CATAGENGITEAFF. The CDR3 bases are TGTGCCACAGCAGGGGAAAATGGGATCACTGAAGCTTTCTTT. This chain joins TRBV5-8 and TRBJ1-1; tentative D call: TRBD1 (6 bases). CDR3 length: 14 residues. Germline values: CDR1 SGHTS, CDR2 YDEGEE. V lost 9 bases and J lost 4, with 19 bases in between.

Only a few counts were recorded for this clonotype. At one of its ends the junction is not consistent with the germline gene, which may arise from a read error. CDR3 coding DNA: TGTGCCAGCGGCGTAGCAAACAGGGGGCTTGGCTACACCTTC. The encoded protein is CASGVANRGLGYTF. The rearrangement uses TRBV9 and TRBJ1-2, with TRBD1 matching 9 bases. CDR1 SGDLS and CDR2 YYNGEE come from the germline V gene. The CDR3 runs 14 residues.

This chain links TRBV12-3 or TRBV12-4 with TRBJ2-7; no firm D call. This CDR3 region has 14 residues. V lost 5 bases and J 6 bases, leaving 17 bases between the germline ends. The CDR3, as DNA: TGTGCCAGCAGTCCGGACCGCGTACTCAGCGAGCAGTACTTC. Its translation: CASSPDRVLSEQYF.

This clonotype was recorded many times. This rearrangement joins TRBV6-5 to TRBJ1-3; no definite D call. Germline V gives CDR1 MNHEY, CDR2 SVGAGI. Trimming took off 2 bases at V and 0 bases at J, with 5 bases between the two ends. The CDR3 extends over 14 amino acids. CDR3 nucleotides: TGTGCCAGCAGTTACATGGACTCTGGAAACACCATATATTTT. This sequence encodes CASSYMDSGNTIYF.

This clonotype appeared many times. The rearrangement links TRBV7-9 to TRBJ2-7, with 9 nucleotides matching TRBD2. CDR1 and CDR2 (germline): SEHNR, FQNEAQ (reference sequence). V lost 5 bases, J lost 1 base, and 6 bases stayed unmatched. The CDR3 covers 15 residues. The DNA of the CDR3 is TGTGCCAGCAGCAAGACTAGCGGCCATTCCTACGAGCAGTACTTC. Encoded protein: CASSKTSGHSYEQYF.

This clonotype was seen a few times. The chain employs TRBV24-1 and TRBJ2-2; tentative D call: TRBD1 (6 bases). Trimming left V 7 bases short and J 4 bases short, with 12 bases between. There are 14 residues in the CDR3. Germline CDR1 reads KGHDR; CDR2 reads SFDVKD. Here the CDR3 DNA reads TGTGCCACCAGCCCAGGGGTGGCCACCGGGGAGCTGTTTTTT. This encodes CATSPGVATGELFF.

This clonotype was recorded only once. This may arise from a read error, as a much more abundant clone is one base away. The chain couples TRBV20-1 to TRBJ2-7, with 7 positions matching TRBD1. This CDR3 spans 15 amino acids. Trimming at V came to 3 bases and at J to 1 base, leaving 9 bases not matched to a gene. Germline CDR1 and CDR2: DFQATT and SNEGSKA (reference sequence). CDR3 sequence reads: CSASATGVSSYEQYF. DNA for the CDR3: TGCAGTGCTAGCGCAACAGGGGTATCTTCCTACGAGCAGTACTTC.

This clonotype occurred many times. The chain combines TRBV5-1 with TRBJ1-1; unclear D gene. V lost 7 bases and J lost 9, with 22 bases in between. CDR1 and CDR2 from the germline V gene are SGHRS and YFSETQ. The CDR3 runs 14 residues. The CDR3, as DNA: TGCGCCAGCCGTGACCTACGCCGGGGTCGGAAAGCTTTCTTT. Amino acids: CASRDLRRGRKAFF.

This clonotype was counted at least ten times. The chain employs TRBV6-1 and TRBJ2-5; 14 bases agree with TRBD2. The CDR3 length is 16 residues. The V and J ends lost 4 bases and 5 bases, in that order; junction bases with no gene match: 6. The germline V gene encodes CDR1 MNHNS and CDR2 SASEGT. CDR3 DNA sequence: TGTGCCAGCAGTGGGAGACTAGCGGGAGGGGGGGAGACCCAGTACTTC. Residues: CASSGRLAGGGETQYF.

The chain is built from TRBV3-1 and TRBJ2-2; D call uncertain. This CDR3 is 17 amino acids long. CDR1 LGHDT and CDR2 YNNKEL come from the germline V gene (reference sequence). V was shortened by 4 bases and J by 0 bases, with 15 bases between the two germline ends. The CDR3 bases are TGTGCCAGCAGCCCCATGGCAGGCCTCGCGAACACCGGGGAGCTGTTTTTT. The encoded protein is CASSPMAGLANTGELFF. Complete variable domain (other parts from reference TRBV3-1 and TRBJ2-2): DTAVSQTPKYLVTQMGNDKSIKCEQNLGHDTMYWYKQDSKKFLKIMFSYNNKELIINETVPNRFSPKSPDKAHLNLHINSLELGDSAVYFCASSPMAGLANTGELFFGEGSRLTVL.

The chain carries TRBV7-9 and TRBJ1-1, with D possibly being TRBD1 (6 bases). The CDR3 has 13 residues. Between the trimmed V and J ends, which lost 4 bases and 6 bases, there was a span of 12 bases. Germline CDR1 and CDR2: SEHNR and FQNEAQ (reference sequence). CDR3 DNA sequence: TGTGCCAGCAGCTATAACGCAGGGGCTGAAGCTTTCTTT. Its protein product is CASSYNAGAEAFF.